What follows is one TCR beta chain and its context. Its antigen remains undetermined. Per-nucleotide qualities are absent, and no much larger clonotype sits a single base away. These data are taken from a study of beta chain features in type 1 diabetes (dated by TCRdb to between 2018 and 2020). With respect to the entire study: Mean age, gender distribution, total cell number and subset yield did not differ between patients and healthy donors. A total of some 110 million sorted cells were examined across all samples, and the number of cells per subset was strongly correlated with RNA yield. In the study, TCRB repertoires of sorted circulating CD4+ T cell subsets from recently diagnosed type 1 diabetes patients were compared with those of matched healthy donors. Whereas all 30 or so donors provided naive and central memory subsets, regulatory and stem cell-like memory subsets were isolated from just 8 patients and roughly 8 healthy donors. What the work shows at the level of the full study, not this receptor alone: Naive, central memory and regulatory TCRB repertoires appeared more similar among patients than among healthy donors. Because cDNA was sequenced instead of genomic DNA, highly expressing activated cells could be over-represented, though the groups showed no difference in activation or CD3 levels. At VDJ recombination sites, type 1 diabetes patients had fewer insertions and more deleted nucleotides, which implies abnormalities in thymic rearrangement. PCR might favor shorter templates, but patient and control samples were amplified and corrected together, so any skew would affect both groups equally. Only small numbers of individuals were included in the HLA sub-analyses, which left unresolved whether HLA type had any influence on TCRB rearrangement. Type 1 diabetes patients showed a moderate but significant shortening of TCRB CDR3 length in all four CD4+ subsets.

Each donor gave one peripheral blood draw, approximately 100 mL on average, collected into heparinised tubes. A BD FACSAria II was used to sort naive, central memory, regulatory and stem cell-like memory CD4+ T cells with a panel that included CD45RO, CCR7, CD25, CD127, CD95 and CD27. Every sorted population had a purity above 95%. Right away, PBMCs were isolated by Lymphoprep density gradient centrifugation and were stained directly, with no culture step. To minimize batch effects, samples were stained and sorted in pairs, one healthy donor with one patient per experiment. The entire isolated RNA was reverse transcribed using the High Capacity cDNA Reverse Transcription Kit, and thus expressed TCRB transcripts were sequenced. Naive, central memory and regulatory T cell samples underwent deep immunoSEQ sequencing, averaging about 3.5 million total reads per sample. After sorted cells were lysed in RLT buffer, RNA was extracted with DNase-treated RNeasy Micro or Mini kits, with the choice depending on cell number. Each cell subset was processed on its own to prevent cross-contamination, while patient and healthy donor samples were processed together. The immunoSEQ multiplex PCR was used to amplify TCRB sequences from cDNA, yielding 87-bp fragments that span the CDR3 region. Sequencing of the amplicons was performed on the Illumina HiSeq platform. The paper's data handling went like this. Synthetic template baselines were used to correct PCR bias computationally, reads within Hamming distance 2 were collapsed together, and singletons that could not be merged were discarded. By aligning reads against IMGT, V, D and J genes, CDR3 length, and insertions or deletions at six rearrangement sites were assigned. Clonotype counts were normalized to sorted cell number within each subset before computing true diversity and Gini coefficients with the tcR R package. The overlap coefficient, calculated on TCRB nucleotide sequences, was used to measure repertoire sharing. As a proxy for the pre-selection repertoire, out-of-frame TCRB sequences from naive cells were analyzed. TCRdb holds this immuneACCESS table with in-frame rearrangements only. Some clones are missing; in checked studies, unresolved V genes explain under half, and the rest has no known cause. V, J and clone size derive from that table, while D and trimming were established from the DNA sequence. The sample table records roughly 500,000 clones; roughly 11% of these occur just once. Of the sample, less than 0.06% falls within the top ten clones.

From a lookup of the germline V gene (reference sequence), CDR1 and CDR2 are LNHDA and SQIVND. Relative to germline, V is 4 bases shorter and J is 2 bases shorter, with 9 bases between their ends. The CDR3 sequence holds 13 residues, the cysteine and phenylalanine included. Kept here is only the CDR3 DNA, which spans 39 bases and is read in frame from base 1. The rearranged chain carries TRBV19 and TRBJ2-7; the D gene identity is not certain. The material sequenced was naive CD4+ T cells from blood. The sample's cell subset or site label is to be understood as: true naive CD4+ T cells. The sequence derives from a woman younger than 30 in good health. The CDR3 protein is CASSRDSAYEQYF. The nucleotides are TGTGCCAGTAGTAGAGACTCAGCCTACGAGCAGTACTTC.